These 28 T cell receptor beta chains came from one sample sequenced in a study of T cells in Graves' hyperthyroidism and ophthalmopathy (dated by TCRdb to the late 2010s). Receptors were amplified or captured by multiplex PCR. Sequencing instrument: Illumina HiSeq 2000. TCR beta CDR3 regions were amplified from RNA transcripts. A first-round RT-PCR of the TCR CDR3 used the HTBI primer set with the Qiagen OneStep RT-PCR kit. TCRdb itself trimmed the public reads at Q25 with fastp, ran MiXCR and retained productive beta chains. Each entry merges the rows of one CDR3 protein and shows their most common DNA and genes. In this sample the table shows about 520,000 distinct CDR3 sequences, about 24% of which occur a single time. The ten largest clones capture approximately 10% of the sample. Sequencing was carried out using blood. Every receptor here comes from a woman aged 25 to 39 with Graves' ophthalmopathy.

This clonotype was seen repeatedly, ten times or more. This rearrangement joins TRBV7-2 to TRBJ2-7, with D perhaps TRBD2 (6 bases). Germline values: CDR1 SGHTA, CDR2 FQGNSA. The CDR3 length is 16 residues. The V end lost 3 bases, the J end lost 1 base, and 16 bases lay between the germline ends. The CDR3 spells CASSFSTGTQSYEQYF. In nucleotides, the CDR3 is TGTGCCAGCAGCTTCAGCACCGGGACTCAATCCTACGAGCAGTACTTC. The variable domain in full, with the rest retrieved from reference TRBV7-2 and TRBJ2-7, is GAGVSQSPSNKVTEKGKDVELRCDPISGHTALYWYRQSLGQGLEFLIYFQGNSAPDKSGLPSDRFSAERTGGSVSTLTIQRTQQEDSAVYLCASSFSTGTQSYEQYFGPGTRLTVT.

DNA for the CDR3: TGCAGCGTTGAGGGACAGGGGGAACCCTACGAGCAGTACTTC. Encoded protein: CSVEGQGEPYEQYF. The rearrangement uses TRBV29-1 and TRBJ2-7; 11 bases fit TRBD1. This CDR3 is built from 14 residues. The V gene end was trimmed by 3 bases and the J gene end by 2 bases; junction bases not matched to a gene: 3. Germline assignment: CDR1 SQVTM and CDR2 ANQGSEA.

This sequence joins TRBV6-1 and TRBJ1-6, with TRBD1 identical over 10 bases. The CDR3 runs 15 residues. J was trimmed by 9 bases and V by 3 bases; bases with no gene match: 5. Germline assignment: CDR1 MNHNS and CDR2 SASEGT. In DNA form, the CDR3 reads TGTGCCAGCAGTGAGACAGGGGGCGCCTTTTCACCCCTCCACTTT. It is translated as CASSETGGAFSPLHF.

This clonotype has just a few counts. The chain links TRBV9 to TRBJ2-2; TRBD2 is a possible D gene (6 bases). V lost 4 bases and J lost 2, with 18 bases in between. Germline-derived CDR1 and CDR2 are SGDLS and YYNGEE. The CDR3 runs 17 residues. The CDR3 spells CASSSRVEGLNTGELFF. The DNA of the CDR3 is TGTGCCAGCAGCTCCCGCGTGGAGGGGCTAAACACCGGGGAGCTGTTTTTT.

This clonotype was recorded a few times. The chain has TRBV27 and TRBJ2-7; 10 nucleotides agree with TRBD1. Germline assignment: CDR1 MNHEY and CDR2 SMNVEV (reference sequence). The V and J ends lost 3 bases and 7 bases, in that order; junction bases with no gene match: 6. The CDR3 is made up of 14 amino acids. CDR3 protein: CASSLGTGAREQYF. In DNA form, the CDR3 reads TGTGCCAGCAGTTTGGGGACAGGGGCACGGGAGCAGTACTTC.

The chain employs TRBV12-5 and TRBJ2-7; D not certain. The ends were cut back, 4 bases at V and 0 bases at J, with 10 bases in the middle. The CDR3 totals 14 residues. The V gene's germline CDR1 is LGHNT and CDR2 FRNRAP. CDR3 nucleotide sequence: TGTGCTAGTGGTTCCCAGGAGCTCTCCTACGAGCAGTACTTC. Its protein is CASGSQELSYEQYF.

The chain's CDR3 is CASSEVTGSEAFF. In nucleotides, the CDR3 is TGTGCCAGCAGTGAAGTCACAGGGTCTGAAGCTTTCTTT. The rearrangement uses TRBV6-1 and TRBJ1-1, with D tentatively TRBD1 (6 bases). The CDR3 sequence is 13 residues long. Trimming pared 1 base from V and 6 bases from J, leaving 9 bases between. Germline V gene lookup returns CDR1 MNHNS and CDR2 SASEGT.

Many counts were recorded for this clonotype. The J gene is TRBJ1-1, the V gene TRBV6-5; no firm D call. Trimming removed 0 bases from V and 5 bases from J, with 10 bases in between. CDR3 size: 14 residues. Germline V gene data show CDR1 as MNHEY and CDR2 as SVGAGI. The CDR3 sequence is CASSYSSGRTEAFF. CDR3 sequence (DNA): TGTGCCAGCAGTTACTCGTCCGGCCGGACTGAAGCTTTCTTT.

This clonotype was found a few times. The junction departs from germline at one end; a sequencing error may be responsible. The rearrangement uses TRBV6-5 and TRBJ2-7; the D call may be TRBD1 or TRBD2 (5 bases each). Germline V gene lookup returns CDR1 MNHEY and CDR2 SVGAGI. There are 14 residues in the CDR3. In nucleotides, the CDR3 is TGTGTCAGCAGTTACCGGGACGGTACCTACGAGCAGTACTTC. Its translation: CVSSYRDGTYEQYF.

This clonotype has a handful of counts. This chain joins TRBV5-1 and TRBJ2-4; no reliable D call. The germline V gene encodes CDR1 SGHRS and CDR2 YFSETQ. Trimming stripped 6 bases from V and 8 bases from J, with 15 bases between. The CDR3 has 13 amino acids. This CDR3 is CASKHPSQDIQYF. In nucleotides, the CDR3 is TGCGCCAGCAAACACCCCTCCCAGGACATTCAGTACTTC.

The sample holds many counts of this clonotype. This chain uses TRBV29-1 with TRBJ2-5; D is perhaps TRBD2 (5 bases). V lost 4 bases to trimming and J lost 2 bases, with 11 bases between them. This CDR3 contains 13 residues. Germline CDR1 and CDR2: SQVTM and ANQGSEA. CDR3 in amino acids: CSVGLAAQETQYF. CDR3 in DNA: TGCAGCGTTGGGCTAGCAGCACAAGAGACCCAGTACTTC.

This chain connects TRBV12-3 or TRBV12-4 to TRBJ2-5; unclear D gene. Trimming took off 5 bases at V and 2 bases at J, with 9 bases between the two ends. The CDR3 covers 13 residues. The CDR3 DNA reads TGTGCCAGCAGTGAGTCTAGACAAGAGACCCAGTACTTC. Residues: CASSESRQETQYF.

The CDR3 DNA is TGCAGTGCGTACAGGGGCGGCATAGCTGAAGCTTTCTTT. Translating it yields CSAYRGGIAEAFF. V gene TRBV20-1 combines with J gene TRBJ1-1, with TRBD1 matching over 7 bases. Germline trimming cut 6 bases from V and 6 bases from J; bases unmatched to any gene: 10. The germline V gene encodes CDR1 DFQATT and CDR2 SNEGSKA (reference sequence). This CDR3 comprises 13 residues.

Ten or more counts support this clonotype. V gene TRBV28 combines with J gene TRBJ1-1; 7 nucleotides align to TRBD1. This CDR3 has 15 amino acids. Germline trimming cut 0 bases from V and 3 bases from J; bases unmatched to any gene: 4. The germline CDR1 and CDR2 sequences are MDHEN and SYDVKM. In nucleotides, the CDR3 is TGTGCCAGCAGTTTATGGGGAGGGGGCGACACTGAAGCTTTCTTT. Translating it yields CASSLWGGGDTEAFF.

V is TRBV14 and J is TRBJ1-2; D is uncertain. There are 16 residues in the CDR3. V gave up 1 base and J gave up 4 bases, with 16 bases separating them. The germline gives CDR1 SGHDN, CDR2 FVKESK. This chain's CDR3 is CASSQGRKGPIYGYTF. The CDR3 DNA reads TGTGCCAGCAGCCAAGGACGTAAGGGCCCCATCTATGGCTACACCTTC.

The chain combines TRBV5-6 with TRBJ2-3; the match to TRBD1 covers 7 bases. The CDR3 runs to 17 residues. The trim removed 4 bases at V and 1 base at J, leaving 12 bases unmatched. The V gene's germline CDR1 is SGHDT and CDR2 YYEEEE. The CDR3 here is CASSKDRPTFRTDTQYF. The CDR3 DNA follows: TGTGCCAGCAGCAAGGACAGGCCCACCTTCCGCACAGATACGCAGTATTTT. Variable domain in full (rest from reference TRBV5-6 and TRBJ2-3): DAGVTQSPTHLIKTRGQQVTLRCSPKSGHDTVSWYQQALGQGPQFIFQYYEEEERQRGNFPDRFSGHQFPNYSSELNVNALLLGDSALYLCASSKDRPTFRTDTQYFGPGTRLTVL.

This clonotype has at least ten counts. The V gene is TRBV2, the J gene TRBJ2-7, with 10 bases identical to TRBD2. The CDR3 has 15 residues. Trimming cost V 0 bases and J 2 bases; bases outside gene matches: 1. Germline values: CDR1 SNHLY, CDR2 FYNNEI. The CDR3 loop is CASSEALAGAYEQYF. The CDR3 bases are TGTGCCAGCAGTGAAGCCCTAGCGGGGGCCTACGAGCAGTACTTC.

This clonotype came up many times. The chain combines TRBV6-1 with TRBJ2-5, with TRBD2 matching over 9 bases. The CDR3 extends over 15 amino acids. Germline assignment: CDR1 MNHNS and CDR2 SASEGT. The V gene end was trimmed by 4 bases and the J gene end by 0 bases; junction bases not matched to a gene: 3. DNA for the CDR3: TGTGCCAGCAGTGCGGCTAGCGGGGACCAAGAGACCCAGTACTTC. This sequence encodes CASSAASGDQETQYF.

The V gene is TRBV6-2 or TRBV6-3, the J gene TRBJ1-1; D not certain. Looked up from germline, CDR1 is MNHEY and CDR2 is SVGEGT. The CDR3 is made up of 18 amino acids. V was trimmed by 7 bases and J by 1 base, leaving 25 bases between them. The CDR3 region has the DNA TGTGCCAGCATTTCAAAACGCCCCGGAGTGGCTGGGAACACTGAAGCTTTCTTT. This encodes CASISKRPGVAGNTEAFF.

The chain is built from TRBV19 and TRBJ1-3; unclear D gene. Trimming cost V 7 bases and J 0 bases, with 10 bases left between them. CDR3 length: 14 amino acids. Per germline, CDR1 LNHDA and CDR2 SQIVND (reference sequence). The CDR3 protein is CASKILSSGNTIYF. The CDR3 DNA reads TGTGCCAGTAAGATTCTTAGCTCTGGAAACACCATATATTTT.

This clonotype was seen repeatedly, ten times or more. V usage is TRBV12-3 or TRBV12-4 and J usage is TRBJ2-6; D might be TRBD2 (6 bases). V lost 5 bases to trimming and J lost 1 base, with 15 bases between them. The CDR3 loop spans 17 amino acids. The CDR3 region is CASSPYPGRSGANVLTF. The CDR3, as DNA: TGTGCCAGCAGTCCCTATCCAGGGAGGTCTGGGGCCAACGTCCTGACTTTC.

This clonotype was found many times. V is TRBV27 and J is TRBJ1-5; D gene uncertain. The CDR3 sequence is 13 residues long. The germline V and J ends were trimmed by 3 bases and 5 bases, with 8 bases remaining between them. Per germline, CDR1 MNHEY and CDR2 SMNVEV (reference sequence). The CDR3 bases are TGTGCCAGCAGTTTGACGGATTATCAGCCCCAGCATTTT. Protein product: CASSLTDYQPQHF.

This clonotype was counted at least ten times. The chain joins TRBV10-3 to TRBJ2-5; either TRBD1 or TRBD2 may supply D (5 bases each). The CDR3 totals 12 residues. The V gene lost 10 bases and the J gene lost 0 bases, with 9 bases spanning the gap. Germline V lookup: CDR1 ENHRY, CDR2 SYGVKD. The CDR3 DNA sequence: TGTGCCACGGGACCCTACCAAGAGACCCAGTACTTC. It encodes CATGPYQETQYF.

In this sample, this clonotype turned up many times. V gene TRBV9 combines with J gene TRBJ1-3, with 7 bases that match TRBD1. The CDR3 consists of 15 residues. Germline CDR1 and CDR2: SGDLS and YYNGEE. The V segment lost 3 bases and the J segment 4 bases; nucleotides outside the gene matches: 7. CDR3 loop: CASSDRGVEGNTIYF. In nucleotides, the CDR3 is TGTGCCAGCAGCGACAGGGGTGTGGAAGGAAACACCATATATTTT.

Turning to this clonotype: Sequence at one end of the junction differs from germline and may be a read error. The J gene is TRBJ1-1, the V gene TRBV6-1; 7 bases are a match to TRBD1. CDR1 is MNHNS and CDR2 is SASEGT in the germline V gene. The CDR3 sequence is 15 residues long. CDR3 residues: CVSRDRQGLGTEAFF. CDR3 in DNA: TGTGTCAGCAGGGACCGACAGGGTCTGGGTACTGAAGCTTTCTTT.

This clonotype was seen ten or more times. V gene TRBV28 combines with J gene TRBJ2-4; 7 bases line up with TRBD1. Germline V CDR1 and CDR2: MDHEN, SYDVKM. The length of the CDR3 is 13 residues. Trimming took 8 bases from V and 2 from J; bases not matched to a gene: 3. The CDR3 region is CASADRTKNIQYF. The DNA for the CDR3 is TGTGCCAGCGCGGACAGGACCAAAAACATTCAGTACTTC.

This clonotype was seen many times. Here the CDR3 DNA reads TGTGCCAGTAGTCCCGACAGGGCGCTAGCCAAAAACATTCAGTACTTC. Translating it yields CASSPDRALAKNIQYF. The J gene is TRBJ2-4, the V gene TRBV19; 7 bases match TRBD1. Germline V gives CDR1 LNHDA, CDR2 SQIVND (reference sequence). V was pared by 5 bases and J by 0 bases, with 7 bases of the junction left unmatched. The CDR3 consists of 16 residues.

In its sample, this clonotype was seen many times. The V and J genes are TRBV7-2 and TRBJ2-2, with TRBD2 identical over 7 bases. Germline CDR1 SGHTA, CDR2 FQGNSA. J lost 6 bases, V lost 4 bases, and 5 bases had no gene match. The CDR3 consists of 14 residues. The CDR3, as DNA: TGTGCCAGCAGCTCCAGCGGGGTGGCCGGGGAGCTGTTTTTT. Encoded protein: CASSSSGVAGELFF.